Included here is one TCR beta chain sequence, with context. The data were obtained in a study of cytomegalovirus exposure and HLA in healthy donors. CDR3 length: 17 residues. Germline lookup yields CDR1 MDHEN and CDR2 SYDVKM. Trimming at V came to 5 bases and at J to 3 bases, leaving 8 bases not matched to a gene. Researchers ran the PCR with 60 Vbeta and 13 Jbeta primers. The method was immunoSEQ multiplex PCR; TCRdb's version includes in-frame clones alone and lacks a portion of them. The data show some 110,000 clones, 71% seen once. The sequence was obtained from a female donor in good health and CMV-seronegative. The V and J genes are TRBV28 and TRBJ2-6, with TRBD2 matching over 9 bases. The sequenced sample consisted of PBMCs. This chain's CDR3 is CASSPGSGGFGANVLTF. CDR3 in DNA: TGTGCCAGCAGTCCCGGTAGCGGGGGCTTTGGGGCCAACGTCCTGACTTTC.